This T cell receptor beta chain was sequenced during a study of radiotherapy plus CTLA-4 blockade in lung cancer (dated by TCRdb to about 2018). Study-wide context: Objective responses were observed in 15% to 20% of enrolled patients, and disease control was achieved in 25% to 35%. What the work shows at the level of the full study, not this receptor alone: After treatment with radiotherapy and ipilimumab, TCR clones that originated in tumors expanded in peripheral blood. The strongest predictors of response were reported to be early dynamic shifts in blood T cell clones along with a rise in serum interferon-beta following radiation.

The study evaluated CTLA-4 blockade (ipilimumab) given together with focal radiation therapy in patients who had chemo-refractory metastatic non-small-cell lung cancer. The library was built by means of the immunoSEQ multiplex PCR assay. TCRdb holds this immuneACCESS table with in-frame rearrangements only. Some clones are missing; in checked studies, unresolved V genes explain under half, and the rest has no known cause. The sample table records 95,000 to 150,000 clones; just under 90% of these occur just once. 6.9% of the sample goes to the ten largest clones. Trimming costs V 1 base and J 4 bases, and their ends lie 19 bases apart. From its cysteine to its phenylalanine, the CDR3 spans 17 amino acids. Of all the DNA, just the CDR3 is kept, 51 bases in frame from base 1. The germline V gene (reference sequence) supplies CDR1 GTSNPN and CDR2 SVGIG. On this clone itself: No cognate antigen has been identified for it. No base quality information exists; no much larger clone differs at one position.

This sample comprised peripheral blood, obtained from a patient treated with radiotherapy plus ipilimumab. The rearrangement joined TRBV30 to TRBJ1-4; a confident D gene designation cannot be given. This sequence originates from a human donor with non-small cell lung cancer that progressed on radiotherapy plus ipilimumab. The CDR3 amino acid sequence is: CAWSGRLGDRSNEKLFF. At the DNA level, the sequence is TGTGCCTGGAGTGGACGGCTAGGCGACCGAAGTAATGAAAAACTGTTTTTT.